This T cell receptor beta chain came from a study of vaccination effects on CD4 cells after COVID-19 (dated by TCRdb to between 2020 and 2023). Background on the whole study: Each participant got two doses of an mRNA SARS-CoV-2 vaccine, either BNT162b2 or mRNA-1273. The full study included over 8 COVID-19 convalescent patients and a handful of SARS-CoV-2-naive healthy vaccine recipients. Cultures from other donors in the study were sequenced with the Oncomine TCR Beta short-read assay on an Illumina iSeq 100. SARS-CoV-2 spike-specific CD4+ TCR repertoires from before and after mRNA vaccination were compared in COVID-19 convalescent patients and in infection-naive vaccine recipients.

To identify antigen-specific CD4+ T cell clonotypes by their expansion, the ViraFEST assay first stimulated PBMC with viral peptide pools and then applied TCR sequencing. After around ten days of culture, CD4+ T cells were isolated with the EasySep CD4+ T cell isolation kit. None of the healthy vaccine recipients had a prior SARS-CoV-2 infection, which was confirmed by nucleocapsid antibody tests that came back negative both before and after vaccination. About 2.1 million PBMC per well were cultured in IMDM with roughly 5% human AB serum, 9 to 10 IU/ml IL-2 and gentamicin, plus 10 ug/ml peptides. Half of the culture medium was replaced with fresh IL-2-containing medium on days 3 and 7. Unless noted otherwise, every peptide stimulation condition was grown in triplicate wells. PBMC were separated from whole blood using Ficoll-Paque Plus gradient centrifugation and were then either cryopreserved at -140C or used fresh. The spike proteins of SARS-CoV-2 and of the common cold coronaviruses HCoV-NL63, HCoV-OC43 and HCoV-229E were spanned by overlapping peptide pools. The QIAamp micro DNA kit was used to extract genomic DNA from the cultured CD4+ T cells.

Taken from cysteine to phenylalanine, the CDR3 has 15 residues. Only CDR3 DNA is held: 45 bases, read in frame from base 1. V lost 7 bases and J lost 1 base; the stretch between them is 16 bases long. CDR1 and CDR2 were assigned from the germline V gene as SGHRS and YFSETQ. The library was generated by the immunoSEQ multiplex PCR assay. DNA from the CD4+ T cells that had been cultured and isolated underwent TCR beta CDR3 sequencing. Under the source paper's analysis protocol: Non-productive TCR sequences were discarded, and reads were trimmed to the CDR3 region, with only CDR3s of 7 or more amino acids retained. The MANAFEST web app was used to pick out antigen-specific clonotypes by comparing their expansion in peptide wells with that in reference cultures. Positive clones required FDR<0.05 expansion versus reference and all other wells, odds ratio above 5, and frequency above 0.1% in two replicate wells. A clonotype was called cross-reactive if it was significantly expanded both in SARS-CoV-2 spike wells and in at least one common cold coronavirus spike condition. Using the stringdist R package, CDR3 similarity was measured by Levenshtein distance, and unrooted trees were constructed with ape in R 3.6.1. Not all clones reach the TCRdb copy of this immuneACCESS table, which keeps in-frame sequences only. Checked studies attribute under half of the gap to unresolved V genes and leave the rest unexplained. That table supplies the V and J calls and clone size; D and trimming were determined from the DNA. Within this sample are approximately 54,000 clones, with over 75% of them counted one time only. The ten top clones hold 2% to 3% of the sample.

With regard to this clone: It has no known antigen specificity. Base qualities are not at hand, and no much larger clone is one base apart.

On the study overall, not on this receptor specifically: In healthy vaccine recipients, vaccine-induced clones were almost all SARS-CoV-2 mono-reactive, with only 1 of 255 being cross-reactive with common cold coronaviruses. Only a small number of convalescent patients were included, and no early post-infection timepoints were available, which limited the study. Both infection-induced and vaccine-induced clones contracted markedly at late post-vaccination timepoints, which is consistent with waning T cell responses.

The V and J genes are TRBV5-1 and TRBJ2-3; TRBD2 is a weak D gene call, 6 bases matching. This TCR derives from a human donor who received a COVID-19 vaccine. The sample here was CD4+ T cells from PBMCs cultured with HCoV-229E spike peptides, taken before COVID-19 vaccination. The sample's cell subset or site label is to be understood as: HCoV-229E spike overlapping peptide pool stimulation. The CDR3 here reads CASSTFGGGTDTQYF. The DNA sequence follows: TGCGCCAGCTCAACCTTCGGCGGGGGCACAGATACGCAGTATTTT.